Shown below are 30 T cell receptor beta chains from a single sample sequenced in a study of radiotherapy plus CTLA-4 blockade in lung cancer. TCRdb keeps only in-frame clones here, not all; method: immunoSEQ multiplex PCR. Counted here are about 98,000 clones, around nine tenths occurring once; the ten biggest clones make up 4.5% to 6%. The material was peripheral blood, obtained from a patient treated with radiotherapy plus ipilimumab. These receptors were obtained from a human donor with non-small cell lung cancer that progressed on radiotherapy plus ipilimumab.

The chain couples TRBV27 to TRBJ2-7, with 10 bases aligning to TRBD2. The J call is doubtful: the DNA matches TRBJ2-1 better. The germline V gene has CDR1 MNHEY and CDR2 SMNVEV (reference sequence). This CDR3 is 19 amino acids long. CDR3 DNA sequence: TGTGCCAGCAGTCCTATATACCGGACTAGCGGCAATACCTACAATGAGCAGTTCTTC. Protein sequence: CASSPIYRTSGNTYNEQFF.

This clone was seen a single time. The J gene is TRBJ2-6, the V gene TRBV5-1; D is perhaps TRBD1 (5 bases). Trimming stripped 2 bases from V and 2 bases from J, with 14 bases between. Germline assignment: CDR1 SGHRS and CDR2 YFSETQ. There are 17 residues in the CDR3. This chain's CDR3 is CASSFKGPAAGANVLTF. The CDR3 DNA reads TGCGCCAGCAGCTTTAAGGGGCCCGCCGCTGGGGCCAACGTCCTGACTTTC.

The rearrangement uses TRBV18 and TRBJ1-3; tentative D call: TRBD1 (6 bases). The V gene lost 6 bases and the J gene lost 7 bases, with 10 bases spanning the gap. Looked up from germline, CDR1 is KGHSH and CDR2 is LQKENI. There are 12 residues in the CDR3. The CDR3 is CASSGRGNTIYF. DNA for the CDR3: TGTGCCAGCTCCGGGAGGGGGAACACCATATATTTT.

Here the CDR3 reads CASTGSASGSNEQYF. In nucleotides, the CDR3 is TGTGCCAGCACGGGGTCGGCTAGCGGGTCCAACGAGCAGTACTTC. The chain employs TRBV27 and TRBJ2-7; 8 bases align to TRBD2. J gave up 5 bases and V 7 bases, and 13 bases lay outside the gene matches. Germline CDR1 MNHEY, CDR2 SMNVEV (reference sequence). The CDR3 contains 15 residues.

The table lists this clone with a few counts. The genes are TRBV21-1 and TRBJ2-7. TRBV21-1 constitutes a pseudogene. The CDR3 sequence is 12 residues long. CDR3 nucleotide sequence: TGTGCCAGCAGGGGGTTATGCCACGAGCAGTACTTC. This encodes CASRGLCHEQYF.

The V gene is TRBV13, the J gene TRBJ1-1; tentatively, D is TRBD1 (5 bases). There are 14 residues in the CDR3. Germline CDR1 PRHDT, CDR2 FYEKMQ (reference sequence). Trimming shortened V by 2 bases and J by 9 bases, and 16 bases separated the two germline ends. This CDR3 reads CASSLHHPKGQAFF. The CDR3 DNA sequence: TGTGCCAGCAGCTTACATCACCCCAAGGGGCAAGCTTTCTTT.

The V call is TRBV7-8, the J call TRBJ2-7; no clear D. There are 13 residues in the CDR3. V shed 1 base and J shed 1 base, with 5 bases lying between them. The germline V gene encodes CDR1 SGHVS and CDR2 FQNEAQ. The CDR3 region is CASSLVRSYEQYF. The CDR3 bases are TGTGCCAGCAGCTTAGTGAGGTCCTACGAGCAGTACTTC.

As regards this clone: No conserved phenylalanine or tryptophan ends this CDR3, so it is likely a read error. The limits of the CDR3 on the DNA are not certain, so only TCRdb's listed CDR3 is given. This rearrangement joins TRBV25-1 to TRBJ1-1; the table names TRBD1, a call not compared with the DNA. Ends included, the CDR3 has 13 residues. CDR1 and CDR2 from the germline V gene are MGHDK and SYGVNS. This CDR3 is CASSRVTGTGFIL.

The rearrangement links TRBV5-1 to TRBJ2-1, with TRBD2 as a possible D gene (6 bases). With 5 bases removed from V and 9 bases from J, the gap between germline ends came to 18 bases. This CDR3 comprises 14 residues. Germline CDR1 reads SGHRS; CDR2 reads YFSETQ. CDR3 nucleotides: TGCGCCAGCAGACTAGCACCTTCTTCGGGTGAGCAGTTCTTC. Residues: CASRLAPSSGEQFF. Full variable domain (remainder filled in from reference TRBV5-1 and TRBJ2-1): KAGVTQTPRYLIKTRGQQVTLSCSPISGHRSVSWYQQTPGQGLQFLFEYFSETQRNKGNFPGRFSGRQFSNSRSEMNVSTLELGDSALYLCASRLAPSSGEQFFGPGTRLTVL.

This clone has a single count. The chain couples TRBV29-1 to TRBJ1-5; TRBD1 matches at 7 bases. CDR1 is SQVTM, CDR2 ANQGSEA, per germline. Trimming at V came to 4 bases and at J to 6 bases, leaving 6 bases not matched to a gene. The CDR3 sequence is 13 residues long. CDR3 coding DNA: TGCAGCGTTGTGACAGGGATAGGTCAGCCCCAGCATTTT. It is translated as CSVVTGIGQPQHF.

This rearrangement joins TRBV6-6 to TRBJ2-1; D is perhaps TRBD2 (5 bases). The germline V gene encodes CDR1 MNHNY and CDR2 SVGAGI (reference sequence). V dropped 5 bases and J dropped 3 bases, with 14 bases sitting between them. This CDR3 region has 15 residues. Written as DNA, the CDR3 is TGTGCCAGCAGTAACGAAGGGAGAGGCTACAATGAGCAGTTCTTC. Encoded protein: CASSNEGRGYNEQFF.

The V and J genes are TRBV2 and TRBJ2-3; TRBD2 matches at 7 bases. Per germline, CDR1 SNHLY and CDR2 FYNNEI. V gave up 6 bases and J gave up 4 bases; unmatched junction bases: 7. CDR3 length: 14 residues. The CDR3 DNA is TGTGCCAGCAGGTTGCGGGAGAGCTCAGATACGCAGTATTTT. This gives the protein CASRLRESSDTQYF.

In its sample, this clone was seen once. The chain couples TRBV6-1 to TRBJ1-2; D possibly corresponds to TRBD1 (6 bases). Between the trimmed V and J ends, which lost 9 bases and 8 bases, there was a span of 16 bases. Germline-derived CDR1 and CDR2 are MNHNS and SASEGT. The length of the CDR3 is 12 residues. The CDR3 reads CASGRGASGYTF. CDR3 DNA: TGTGCCAGTGGGAGGGGGGCGTCCGGCTACACCTTC.

The table lists this clone with a few counts. The chain joins TRBV2 to TRBJ1-2; no clear D gene. CDR1 SNHLY and CDR2 FYNNEI come from the germline V gene. The CDR3 totals 12 residues. Trimming stripped 8 bases from V and 7 bases from J, with 14 bases between. CDR3 DNA: TGTGCCAGCGATGGGAGGGTGGGTGGCTACACCTTC. It yields the protein CASDGRVGGYTF.

V is TRBV20-1 and J is TRBJ1-1; D is undetermined. The CDR3 loop spans 9 amino acids. The germline CDR1 and CDR2 sequences are DFQATT and SNEGSKA (reference sequence). V lost 5 bases to trimming and J lost 5 bases, with 3 bases between them. The CDR3 bases are TGCAGTGCTTATACTGAAGCTTTCTTT. It specifies CSAYTEAFF.

This chain joins TRBV9 and TRBJ1-2, with a tentative D call TRBD1 (5 bases). The germline V gene has CDR1 SGDLS and CDR2 YYNGEE. Trimming pared 0 bases from V and 5 bases from J, leaving 11 bases between. There are 14 residues in the CDR3. The CDR3 reads CASSVGGTLYGYTF. In nucleotides, the CDR3 is TGTGCCAGCAGCGTAGGGGGGACCCTGTATGGCTACACCTTC.

V usage is TRBV11-3 and J usage is TRBJ2-7, with unresolved D. From germline, CDR1 is SGHNT and CDR2 YENEEA. The CDR3 contains 13 residues. The V end was cut by 5 bases, the J end by 5 bases, with 13 bases between. The CDR3 protein is CASSQGTHHEQYF. In DNA, the CDR3 is TGTGCCAGCAGCCAAGGAACCCACCACGAGCAGTACTTC.

The J gene is TRBJ2-1, the V gene TRBV9, with TRBD2 matching over 16 bases. The germline V gene has CDR1 SGDLS and CDR2 YYNGEE. The CDR3 spans 16 residues. V lost 2 bases to trimming and J lost 7 bases; unmatched junction nucleotides: 3. CDR3 sequence: CASSVGLAGGVNEQFF. The CDR3 nucleotides are TGTGCCAGCAGCGTGGGACTAGCGGGAGGGGTTAATGAGCAGTTCTTC.

The CDR3 reads CASTPEPLREQFF. DNA of the CDR3: TGTGCCAGCACCCCTGAACCACTCAGGGAGCAGTTCTTC. V gene TRBV6-6 combines with J gene TRBJ2-1, with unresolved D. Trimming removed 7 bases from V and 10 bases from J, with 17 bases in between. CDR1 and CDR2 from the germline V gene are MNHNY and SVGAGI (reference sequence). The CDR3 runs 13 residues.

The rearrangement links TRBV7-3 to TRBJ1-1, with D tentatively TRBD1 (6 bases). The CDR3 totals 15 residues. Trimming removed 0 bases from V and 5 bases from J, with 13 bases in between. Germline V gene data show CDR1 as SGHTA and CDR2 as FQGTGA. The CDR3 spells CASSLTGRGRTEAFF. CDR3 DNA sequence: TGTGCCAGCAGCTTAACTGGCAGGGGCCGGACTGAAGCTTTCTTT. Full variable domain (remainder filled in from reference TRBV7-3 and TRBJ1-1): GAGVSQTPSNKVTEKGKYVELRCDPISGHTALYWYRQSLGQGPEFLIYFQGTGAADDSGLPNDRFFAVRPEGSVSTLKIQRTERGDSAVYLCASSLTGRGRTEAFFGQGTRLTVV.

The chain has TRBV7-2 and TRBJ2-3, with D hard to call. CDR1 SGHTA and CDR2 FQGNSA come from the germline V gene. With 5 bases removed from V and 3 bases from J, the gap between germline ends came to 18 bases. The CDR3 has 16 amino acids. The CDR3 coding sequence is TGTGCCAGCAGCCCCACGGGCGGAAGTACTACAGATACGCAGTATTTT. Translating it yields CASSPTGGSTTDTQYF.

This clone appeared a single time. The V gene is TRBV15, the J gene TRBJ1-4; D is uncertain. This CDR3 has 15 residues. V gave up 0 bases and J gave up 8 bases, with 13 bases separating them. The V gene's germline CDR1 is LNHNV and CDR2 YYDKDF (reference sequence). The chain's CDR3 is CATSRDSLVGEKLFF. The CDR3 bases are TGTGCCACCAGCAGAGATTCCCTGGTTGGCGAAAAACTGTTTTTT.

Here the CDR3 reads CASSERFWYTQYF. The CDR3 DNA reads as TGTGCCAGCAGTGAAAGGTTTTGGTATACGCAGTATTTT. V is TRBV2 and J is TRBJ2-3; D remains ambiguous. V lost 2 bases, J lost 7 bases, and 10 bases lay in between. From germline, CDR1 is SNHLY and CDR2 FYNNEI. The CDR3 has 13 residues.

The V and J genes are TRBV18 and TRBJ2-7, with D hard to call. Trimming removed 5 bases from V and 2 bases from J, with 7 bases in between. The germline CDR1 and CDR2 sequences are KGHSH and LQKENI. The length of the CDR3 is 12 residues. DNA for the CDR3: TGTGCCAGCTCAACAGCCACCTACGAGCAGTACTTC. Translation gives CASSTATYEQYF.

This clone was observed once. V is TRBV1 and J is TRBJ2-1; the listed D gene, TRBD2, was not tested against the DNA. TRBV1 is described as a pseudogene. This CDR3 has 14 amino acids. DNA of the CDR3: TGCACCAGCAGCCAATGGGAGGACTACAATGAGCAGTTCTTC. It translates to CTSSQWEDYNEQFF.

This clone was picked up a small number of times. The chain combines TRBV25-1 with TRBJ2-1; unclear D gene. Per germline, CDR1 MGHDK and CDR2 SYGVNS. The CDR3 runs to 16 residues. V was cut by 1 base and J by 0 bases, with 10 bases left in between. CDR3 bases: TGTGCCAGCAGTGAATCTGGGGTAAGCTCCTACAATGAGCAGTTCTTC. Amino acids: CASSESGVSSYNEQFF.

J is TRBJ1-3 and V is TRBV30; D unresolved. The germline CDR1 and CDR2 sequences are GTSNPN and SVGIG (reference sequence). The CDR3 sequence is 12 residues long. V gave up 0 bases and J gave up 3 bases, with 3 bases separating them. This CDR3 is CAWSVSGNTIYF. The CDR3, as DNA: TGTGCCTGGAGTGTAAGTGGAAACACCATATATTTT. Using reference TRBV30 and TRBJ1-3 for the parts outside the CDR3, the full variable domain is SQTIHQWPATLVQPVGSPLSLECTVEGTSNPNLYWYRQAAGRGLQLLFYSVGIGQISSEVPQNLSASRPQDRQFILSSKKLLLSDSGFYLCAWSVSGNTIYFGEGSWLTVV.

V and J are TRBV4-1 and TRBJ2-3, with TRBD2 matching over 14 bases. Losses at the gene ends were 1 base for V and 5 bases for J; bases not matched to a gene: 8. This CDR3 comprises 18 residues. In germline, CDR1 is MGHRA, CDR2 YSYEKL. The CDR3 DNA reads as TGCGCCAGCAGCCAAGGGACTAGCGGGAGGATCGCCCTAGATACGCAGTATTTT. Its translation is CASSQGTSGRIALDTQYF.

This chain links TRBV6-1 with TRBJ2-1; D remains ambiguous. In germline, CDR1 is MNHNS, CDR2 SASEGT. Between the trimmed V and J ends, which lost 10 bases and 1 base, there was a span of 14 bases. CDR3 length equals 14 residues. For the CDR3, the DNA is TGTGCCACGACTCGGACGGTGTCCTACAATGAGCAGTTCTTC. Translation gives CATTRTVSYNEQFF.

This clone came up once. CDR3 protein: CASSQPGQGGRSTEAFF. CDR3 nucleotide sequence: TGCGCCAGCAGCCAGCCGGGACAGGGAGGAAGGAGCACTGAAGCTTTCTTT. The chain uses TRBV4-1 and TRBJ1-1, with TRBD1 matching over 9 bases. Germline V CDR1 and CDR2: MGHRA, YSYEKL. The CDR3 is made up of 17 amino acids. The ends lost 3 bases at V and 4 bases at J; junction bases unmatched: 12.